This T cell receptor (beta chain) is from a study of blood T cell repertoires in COVID-19. Study-level information: T cells, B-cell-depleted T cells, or PBMCs provided the cDNA or gDNA that served as material.

Methods used by the authors: How many nucleated cells were present was estimated from reference gene primer amplification. Using immunoSEQ multiplex PCR, the repertoire was profiled, and TCRdb retains in-frame clones only, with some absent. From that table come the V and J calls and clone size; the DNA was used to work out D and trimming. Of 250,000 to 300,000 clones in the sample, 65% to 90% were seen once. In terms of age and location, participants ranged from about 18 to 95 years and lived in about 25 US areas. Recovered status applied to Cohort 3 donors who had two consecutive negative PCRs. It also applied to those with clearance or with symptom resolution. The CDR3 is made up of 12 amino acids. V gave up 7 bases and J gave up 6 bases, with 13 bases separating them. The germline V gene encodes CDR1 ENHRY and CDR2 SYGVKD.

The receptor was isolated from a man aged 18-30 years who had recovered from COVID-19. The J gene is TRBJ2-7, the V gene TRBV10-3; D is possibly TRBD1 (5 bases). Sequencing used PBMCs or T cells enriched from blood (not recorded which). Here the CDR3 reads CAITSGSAEQYF. As DNA, the CDR3 is TGTGCCATCACTTCAGGGTCTGCCGAGCAGTACTTC.